This T cell receptor (beta chain) stems from a study of shared clonotypes between healthy human individuals. Study at large: Samples came from a couple of female and a few male donors aged 18 to 49.

Naive CD8 populations comprised CD45RO-negative cells positively selected for CCR7, excluding terminally differentiated effector memory CD45RA+ cells. Trimming left V 8 bases short and J 4 bases short, with 15 bases between. Germline assignment: CDR1 WNHNN and CDR2 SYGVQD (reference sequence). The CDR3 consists of 14 residues. Study-level findings and limits: A handful of donors held about 5% of naive CD4 clonotypes in common.

Profiled with immunoSEQ multiplex PCR; TCRdb holds only in-frame clones, not every one. The table records hundreds of thousands of clones, 95% to 97% of them present only once. Comments on this clone: What it recognizes is unknown.

The sequencing sample was made of naive CD8+ T cells sorted from blood. The chain carries TRBV10-1 and TRBJ1-5; D not resolved. The receptor's source is a young woman in good health. The CDR3 is CASCSGSQNQPQHF. CDR3 DNA: TGCGCCAGCTGCTCCGGCTCGCAGAATCAGCCCCAGCATTTT.